This record covers a single T cell receptor beta chain. The data are from a study of blood T cells in healthy people across ages. Combining a sample-barcoded 5' primer with a J-beta primer mix, a second PCR ran for 7 to 11 cycles. MiXCR, run by TCRdb on the 5' RACE reads, gives a single entry per CDR3 protein. The repertoire holds about 830,000 distinct CDR3 sequences, with around 62% as singletons. Trimming at V came to 6 bases and at J to 7 bases, leaving 10 bases not matched to a gene. CDR1 is SEHNR, CDR2 FQNEAQ, per germline (reference sequence). The CDR3 spans 15 residues. This sequence was found in a man under 40 in good health. The V and J genes are TRBV7-9 and TRBJ2-1; 9 nucleotides line up with TRBD1. The sequencing sample was made of blood. The DNA for the CDR3 is TGTGCCAGCAGGGGACAGGGACGTGATTTAAATGAGCAGTTCTTC. Translating gives CASRGQGRDLNEQFF.